This T cell receptor beta chain was found in a study of blood T cell repertoires in COVID-19. Looking at the study overall: Specimens from acute and convalescent COVID-19 originated in the United States, Italy and Spain.

Only in-frame clones appear in the TCRdb table, and some are missing; sequencing was by immunoSEQ multiplex PCR. Altogether about 39,000 clones are present, just under 95% being singletons, with the ten largest covering approximately 3.7%. V gave up 4 bases and J gave up 4 bases; unmatched junction bases: 9. The CDR3 consists of 15 residues. Germline values: CDR1 SQVTM, CDR2 ANQGSEA. The sample taken for sequencing was peripheral blood. This sequence originates from a human donor with active COVID-19. The donor label of this sample is uncertain. This rearrangement joins TRBV29-1 to TRBJ2-2; TRBD1 aligns across 7 bases. Written as DNA, the CDR3 is TGCAGCGTTGCTTTGACAGGGTCCTCCACCGGGGAGCTGTTTTTT. Translating it yields CSVALTGSSTGELFF.